These T cell receptor beta chains were read from a single sample in a study of CXCR3-negative and CXCR3-positive naive CD8 T cells. TCRdb processed the 5' RACE reads again and assigns one entry to each CDR3 protein, with no DNA. The repertoire table contains approximately 6,100 distinct CDR3 sequences. The source material was naive CXCR3+ CD8+ T cells from blood. The receptors were sampled from a human donor in good health. Some clones in this sample may be carry-over from other donors' samples. CDR3s include the opening cysteine and the closing phenylalanine or tryptophan. Some rows have no size entry. The others give once, few or many, or a class for an expanded clone.

J gene | CDR3 length | V gene | clone size | CDR3 protein
TRBJ2-1 | 16 | TRBV7-9 | medium-sized | CASSLQITVSYNEQFF
TRBJ1-1 | 12 | TRBV25-1 | - | CASSEWGTEAFF
TRBJ1-5 | 14 | TRBV20-1 | medium-sized | CSARDRAGNQPQHF
TRBJ2-2 | 15 | TRBV20-1 | - | CSARVFDTNTGELFF
TRBJ2-7 | 15 | TRBV29-1 | medium-sized | CSVEVEGRVGYEQYF
TRBJ1-2 | 11 | TRBV29-1 | - | CSVDDVDGYTF
TRBJ2-5 | 12 | TRBV15 | - | CATRGMQETQYF
TRBJ2-7 | 16 | TRBV29-1 | - | CSVEGRTSGGLGEQYF
TRBJ2-7 | 15 | TRBV7-7 | - | CASSLEGGGAYEQYF
TRBJ2-7 | 13 | TRBV20-1 | medium-sized | CSARRSASYEQYF
TRBJ2-1 | 18 | TRBV29-1 | medium-sized | CSVDRLAEEISTWNEQFF
TRBJ2-7 | 16 | TRBV7-2 | medium-sized | CASSLDGAGWSYEQYF
TRBJ2-3 | 15 | TRBV12-3/TRBV12-4 | medium-sized | CASRSASGAEDTQYF
TRBJ1-2 | 15 | TRBV4-3 | - | CASSRTTASGGGYTF
TRBJ2-2 | 13 | TRBV29-1 | - | CSGSGGRAGELFF
TRBJ1-5 | 15 | TRBV28 | - | CASSLRRDGNQPQHF
TRBJ1-2 | 14 | TRBV5-1 | - | CASSLAGVNYGYTF
TRBJ2-1 | 14 | TRBV12-5 | - | CASGDPGTDNEQFF
TRBJ1-1 | 14 | TRBV29-1 | - | CSVYTPSVNTEAFF
TRBJ2-2 | 14 | TRBV7-9 | medium-sized | CASSDRLGTGELFF
TRBJ2-3 | 15 | TRBV27 | - | CASSLTGVGTDTQYF
TRBJ1-1 | 13 | TRBV5-1 | medium-sized | CASSLGENTEAFF
TRBJ2-7 | 14 | TRBV9 | medium-sized | CASTSRDSIYEQYF
TRBJ1-4 | 14 | TRBV5-5 | - | CASSFAGADEKLFF
TRBJ2-5 | 19 | TRBV7-7 | - | CASSPYPKTRRGEGETQYF
TRBJ2-7 | 11 | TRBV29-1 | medium-sized | CSVAETYEQYF
TRBJ2-1 | 15 | TRBV20-1 | - | CSARERREVHNEQFF
TRBJ1-1 | 12 | TRBV20-1 | - | CSASSVNTEAFF
TRBJ1-1 | 17 | TRBV7-9 | medium-sized | CASSLAGGALRYTEAFF
TRBJ2-1 | 13 | TRBV6-2/TRBV6-3 | - | CASSYRGWDEQFF
TRBJ2-1 | 17 | TRBV12-3/TRBV12-4 | medium-sized | CASSHPLRGRGSIEQFF
TRBJ2-7 | 16 | TRBV7-9 | medium-sized | CASSSTGTRFSYEQYF
TRBJ2-7 | 14 | TRBV5-1 | - | CASSLGTGRFEQYF
TRBJ2-7 | 12 | TRBV7-9 | - | CASSSDRLEQYF
TRBJ2-1 | 17 | TRBV27 | - | CASTTSRGLAGVDEQFF
TRBJ1-1 | 15 | TRBV10-3 | medium-sized | CAISEMEGVGTEAFF
TRBJ2-6 | 15 | TRBV12-3/TRBV12-4 | - | CASSLLDSGGNVLTF
TRBJ2-1 | 14 | TRBV29-1 | - | CSVSLLVRYNEQFF
TRBJ2-7 | 14 | TRBV27 | medium-sized | CASSFLDREDEQYF
TRBJ2-5 | 12 | TRBV29-1 | medium-sized | CSVVWGEETQYF
TRBJ1-1 | 13 | TRBV5-4 | - | CASSLVERAEAFF
TRBJ2-7 | 13 | TRBV7-9 | - | CASSFRGDYEQYF
TRBJ2-2 | 12 | TRBV29-1 | medium-sized | CSVLWETGELFF
TRBJ2-7 | 15 | TRBV19 | - | CASSIARDSSYEQYF
TRBJ1-1 | 15 | TRBV25-1 | - | CASSDWETGYTEAFF
TRBJ2-7 | 12 | TRBV29-1 | medium-sized | CSVGTDSYEQYF
TRBJ1-1 | 16 | TRBV10-3 | medium-sized | CAISDWSGGMNTEAFF
TRBJ2-7 | 14 | TRBV29-1 | medium-sized | CSVEIAVGPYEQYF
TRBJ2-3 | 16 | TRBV25-1 | - | CASSPVKGQGWDTQYF
TRBJ1-2 | 11 | TRBV29-1 | - | CSVDRIIGYTF
TRBJ2-7 | 15 | TRBV20-1 | medium-sized | CSAHGLAGDNYEQYF
TRBJ2-7 | 15 | TRBV7-2 | - | CASSPAGTEYYEQYF
TRBJ2-7 | 13 | TRBV29-1 | medium-sized | CSVELQVTYEQYF
TRBJ2-1 | 15 | TRBV5-1 | - | CASSLVIYSYNEQFF